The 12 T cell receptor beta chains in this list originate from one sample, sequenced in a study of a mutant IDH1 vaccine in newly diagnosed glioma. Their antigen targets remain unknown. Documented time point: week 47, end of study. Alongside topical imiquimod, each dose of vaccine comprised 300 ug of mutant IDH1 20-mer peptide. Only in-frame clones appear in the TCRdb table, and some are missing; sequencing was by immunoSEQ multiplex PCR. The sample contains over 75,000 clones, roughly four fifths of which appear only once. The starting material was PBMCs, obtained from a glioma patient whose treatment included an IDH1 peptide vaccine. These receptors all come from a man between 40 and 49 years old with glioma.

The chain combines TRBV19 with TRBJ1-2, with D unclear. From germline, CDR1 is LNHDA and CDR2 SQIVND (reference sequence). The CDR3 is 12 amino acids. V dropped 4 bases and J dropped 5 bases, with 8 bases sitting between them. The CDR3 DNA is TGTGCCAGTAGTACTACCAGTTATGGCTACACCTTC. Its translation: CASSTTSYGYTF.

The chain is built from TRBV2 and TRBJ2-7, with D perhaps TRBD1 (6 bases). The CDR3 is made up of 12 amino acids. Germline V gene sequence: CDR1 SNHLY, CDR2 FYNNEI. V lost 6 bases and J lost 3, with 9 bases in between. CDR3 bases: TGTGCCAGCAGAGCACAGGGCTACGAGCAGTACTTC. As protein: CASRAQGYEQYF.

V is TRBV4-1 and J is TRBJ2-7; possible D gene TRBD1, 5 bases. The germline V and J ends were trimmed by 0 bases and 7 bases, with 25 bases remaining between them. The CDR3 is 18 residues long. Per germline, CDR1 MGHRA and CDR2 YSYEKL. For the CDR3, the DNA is TGCGCCAGCAGCCAAGAGGTCCAGGGCCACACACGGACCCCTGAGCAGTACTTC. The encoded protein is CASSQEVQGHTRTPEQYF.

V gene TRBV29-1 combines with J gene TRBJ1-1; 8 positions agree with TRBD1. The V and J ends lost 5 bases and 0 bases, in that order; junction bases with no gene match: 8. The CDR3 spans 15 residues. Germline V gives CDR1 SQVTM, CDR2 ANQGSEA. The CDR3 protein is CSVRTGGTMNTEAFF. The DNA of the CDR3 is TGCAGCGTTCGTACAGGGGGTACCATGAACACTGAAGCTTTCTTT.

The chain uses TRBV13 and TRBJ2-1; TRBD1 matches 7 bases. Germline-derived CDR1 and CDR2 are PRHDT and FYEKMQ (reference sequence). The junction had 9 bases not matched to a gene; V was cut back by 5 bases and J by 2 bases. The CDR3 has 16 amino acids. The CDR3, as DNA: TGTGCCAGCAGCCCGATTGGGACAGAGACCTACAATGAGCAGTTCTTC. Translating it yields CASSPIGTETYNEQFF.

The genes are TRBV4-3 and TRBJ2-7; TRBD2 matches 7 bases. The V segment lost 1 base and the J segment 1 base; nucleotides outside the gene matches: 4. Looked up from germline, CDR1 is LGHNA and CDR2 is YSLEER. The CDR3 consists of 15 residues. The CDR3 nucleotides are TGCGCCAGCAGCCAAGCGGGCGGGGGTTCCTACGAGCAGTACTTC. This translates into CASSQAGGGSYEQYF.

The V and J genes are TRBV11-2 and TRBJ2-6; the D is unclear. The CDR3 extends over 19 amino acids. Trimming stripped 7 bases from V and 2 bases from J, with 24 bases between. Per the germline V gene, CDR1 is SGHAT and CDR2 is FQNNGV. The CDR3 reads CASNPSPPAGTPGANVLTF. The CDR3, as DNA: TGTGCCAGCAACCCTTCCCCCCCCGCAGGAACCCCTGGGGCCAACGTCCTGACTTTC.

CDR3 sequence (DNA): TGTGCCAGCAGCGTCGCCGGGACAGGGGGCGCGGGCACTGAAGCTTTCTTT. Protein product: CASSVAGTGGAGTEAFF. V usage is TRBV9 and J usage is TRBJ1-1, with 12 bases that match TRBD1. Unmatched junction bases numbered 9, after V lost 2 bases and J lost 4 bases. The CDR3 runs 17 residues. CDR1 and CDR2 from the germline V gene are SGDLS and YYNGEE.

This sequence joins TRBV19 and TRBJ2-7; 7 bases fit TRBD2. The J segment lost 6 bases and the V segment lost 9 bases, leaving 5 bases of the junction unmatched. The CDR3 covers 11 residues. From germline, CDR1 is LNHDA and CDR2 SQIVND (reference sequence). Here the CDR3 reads CASERDSEQYF. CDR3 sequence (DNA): TGTGCCAGCGAGCGGGATTCCGAGCAGTACTTC.

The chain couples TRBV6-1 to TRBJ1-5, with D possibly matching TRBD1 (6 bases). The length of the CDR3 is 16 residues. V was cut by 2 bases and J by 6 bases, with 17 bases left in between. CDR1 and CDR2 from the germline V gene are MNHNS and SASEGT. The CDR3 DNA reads TGTGCCAGCAGTGAACTATGGGTAAGGGGGACTCAGCCCCAGCATTTT. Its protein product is CASSELWVRGTQPQHF.

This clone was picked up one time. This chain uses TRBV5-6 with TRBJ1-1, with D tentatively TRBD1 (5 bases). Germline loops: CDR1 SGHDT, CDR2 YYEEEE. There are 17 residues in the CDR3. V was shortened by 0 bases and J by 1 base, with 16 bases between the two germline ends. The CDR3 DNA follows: TGTGCCAGCAGCTTGGGGGGACCCAACGCCTGGAACACTGAAGCTTTCTTT. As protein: CASSLGGPNAWNTEAFF.

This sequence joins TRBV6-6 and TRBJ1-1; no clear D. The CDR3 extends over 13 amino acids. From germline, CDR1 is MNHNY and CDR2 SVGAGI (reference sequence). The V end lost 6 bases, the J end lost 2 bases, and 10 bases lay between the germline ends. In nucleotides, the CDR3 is TGTGCCAGCAGCCAGGACGGAAACACTGAAGCTTTCTTT. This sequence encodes CASSQDGNTEAFF.